The source of this T cell receptor (beta chain) is a study of regulatory T cells in long-lasting Graves disease. The germline V gene has CDR1 DFQATT and CDR2 SNEGSKA (reference sequence). J gave up 4 bases and V 0 bases, and 26 bases lay outside the gene matches. There are 21 residues in the CDR3. Time point reported: newly diagnosed GD, antithyroid drugs for less than 3 months. PBMC RNA served as the TCR library source. Whole-study findings and limits: Limited samples may have lowered accuracy.

There are many counts of this clonotype. What it binds is not known. The authors built TCR beta libraries using iRepertoire HTBI primers and Arm-PCR of CDR3 regions. MiXCR, run by TCRdb on the multiplex PCR reads, gives a single entry per CDR3 protein. The sample lists about 220,000 distinct CDR3 sequences; roughly a fifth were seen once. These data were also reused for a study on T cells in Graves' hyperthyroidism and ophthalmopathy.

The receptor comes from a young woman with Graves disease. This sequence joins TRBV20-1 and TRBJ2-7, with 8 bases that match TRBD2. Material: peripheral blood mononuclear cells (PBMCs), obtained at new diagnosis, from a patient treated with antithyroid drugs. The CDR3 here is CSARDLLGGASGLLTLYEQYF. The CDR3 DNA reads as TGCAGTGCTAGAGATCTTCTCGGGGGGGCTAGCGGCCTTTTGACCTTATACGAGCAGTACTTC.